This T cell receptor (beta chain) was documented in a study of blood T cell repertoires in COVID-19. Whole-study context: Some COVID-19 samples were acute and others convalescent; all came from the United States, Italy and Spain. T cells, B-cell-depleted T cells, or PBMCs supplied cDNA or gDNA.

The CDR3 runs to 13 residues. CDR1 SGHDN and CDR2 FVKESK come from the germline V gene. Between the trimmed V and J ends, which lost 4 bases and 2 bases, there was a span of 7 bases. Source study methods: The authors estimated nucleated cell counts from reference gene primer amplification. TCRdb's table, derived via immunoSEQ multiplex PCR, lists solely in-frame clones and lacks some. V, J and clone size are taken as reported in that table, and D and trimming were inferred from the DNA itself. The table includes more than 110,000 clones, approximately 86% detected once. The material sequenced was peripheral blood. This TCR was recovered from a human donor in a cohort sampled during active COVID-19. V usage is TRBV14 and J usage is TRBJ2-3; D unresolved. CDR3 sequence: CASSRRVTDTQYF. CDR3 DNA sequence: TGTGCCAGCAGCCGTCGGGTCACAGATACGCAGTATTTT.